One and the same sample provided the 9 T cell receptor beta chains below, sequenced in a study of T cells in localized non-small cell lung cancer. Clones were sequenced by immunoSEQ multiplex PCR, and TCRdb holds only the in-frame ones, with some missing. The sample has just under 1,000 clones, roughly a quarter seen once. The input for sequencing was normal lung tissue next to the tumor, taken before any cancer treatment. All receptors come from a woman between 40 and 69 years old with stage III lung adenocarcinoma.

The chain recombines TRBV11-3 with TRBJ1-1; no reliable D call. In germline, CDR1 is SGHNT, CDR2 YENEEA. Trimming stripped 5 bases from V and 0 bases from J, with 10 bases between. The CDR3 is made up of 14 amino acids. CDR3 nucleotide sequence: TGTGCCAGCAGCAGACTTCCTTTGAACACTGAAGCTTTCTTT. This translates into CASSRLPLNTEAFF. Full variable domain (rest looked up from reference TRBV11-3 and TRBJ1-1): EAGVVQSPRYKIIEKKQPVAFWCNPISGHNTLYWYLQNLGQGPELLIRYENEEAVDDSQLPKDRFSAERLKGVDSTLKIQPAELGDSAVYLCASSRLPLNTEAFFGQGTRLTVV.

This clone turned up a few times. V is TRBV11-3 and J is TRBJ2-5; 9 bases line up with TRBD1. The length of the CDR3 is 14 residues. Germline loops: CDR1 SGHNT, CDR2 YENEEA. Trimming at V came to 4 bases and at J to 2 bases, leaving 2 bases not matched to a gene. The CDR3 reads CASSSTGGQETQYF. CDR3 DNA: TGTGCCAGCAGCTCGACAGGGGGGCAAGAGACCCAGTACTTC.

The chain has TRBV18 and TRBJ1-1, with TRBD1 matching over 8 bases. The V gene end was trimmed by 3 bases and the J gene end by 1 base; junction bases not matched to a gene: 7. Germline CDR1 reads KGHSH; CDR2 reads LQKENI. The CDR3 covers 16 residues. The CDR3 DNA reads as TGTGCCAGCTCACCCTCACTCGGGACAGGGAACACTGAAGCTTTCTTT. This encodes CASSPSLGTGNTEAFF.

This clone was seen a handful of times. This sequence joins TRBV6-8 and TRBJ2-7, with TRBD1 matching over 10 bases. Trimming removed 5 bases from V and 12 bases from J; junction bases left unmatched: 7. The CDR3 sequence is 12 residues long. Germline V lookup: CDR1 MNHGY, CDR2 SAAAGT. For the CDR3, the DNA is TGTGCCAGCAGTGTCTCCGGGACAGGGGTGTACTTC. Translating gives CASSVSGTGVYF.

The V and J genes are TRBV6-8 and TRBJ2-6; a weak D match, TRBD2 (5 bases). The CDR3 covers 12 residues. CDR1 MNHGY and CDR2 SAAAGT come from the germline V gene. With 6 bases removed from V and 15 bases from J, the gap between germline ends came to 15 bases. CDR3 loop: CASSLGRTDLTF. The CDR3 region has the DNA TGTGCCAGCAGCCTAGGACGGACTGACCTGACTTTC.

This clone is medium-sized (0.01 to 0.1%). The chain carries TRBV11-3 and TRBJ1-1; D is possibly TRBD1 (6 bases). The CDR3 sequence is 14 residues long. Trimming pared 5 bases from V and 3 bases from J, leaving 13 bases between. Looked up from germline, CDR1 is SGHNT and CDR2 is YENEEA. Written as DNA, the CDR3 is TGTGCCAGCAGCCAGGGGCCCTTTGACACTGAAGCTTTCTTT. This translates into CASSQGPFDTEAFF.

This clone is medium-sized by share. V usage is TRBV11-3 and J usage is TRBJ1-2, with D tentatively TRBD1 (5 bases). Germline loops: CDR1 SGHNT, CDR2 YENEEA. The germline V and J ends were trimmed by 5 bases and 5 bases, with 18 bases remaining between them. The CDR3 is 15 residues long. CDR3 sequence reads: CASSPSGPSNYGYTF. The CDR3 DNA is TGTGCCAGCAGCCCATCGGGACCGAGCAATTATGGCTACACCTTC.

This clone was picked up a small number of times. The V call is TRBV6-8, the J call TRBJ2-7, with 10 nucleotides matching TRBD1. This CDR3 region has 15 residues. Germline values: CDR1 MNHGY, CDR2 SAAAGT. The V and J ends lost 6 bases and 5 bases, in that order; junction bases with no gene match: 10. The CDR3 coding sequence is TGTGCCAGCAGCCTTTCGGACAGGGGGTGGAACGAGCAGTACTTC. This sequence encodes CASSLSDRGWNEQYF.

The rearrangement uses TRBV9 and TRBJ1-2; unclear D gene. Germline lookup yields CDR1 SGDLS and CDR2 YYNGEE. The V gene lost 5 bases and the J gene lost 4 bases, with 15 bases spanning the gap. This CDR3 comprises 14 residues. The CDR3 region has the DNA TGTGCCAGCAGTACTCAGACGGCTTTCTATGGCTACACCTTC. Translating it yields CASSTQTAFYGYTF. The full variable domain, its missing parts supplied by reference TRBV9 and TRBJ1-2, is DSGVTQTPKHLITATGQRVTLRCSPRSGDLSVYWYQQSLDQGLQFLIQYYNGEERAKGNILERFSAQQFPDLHSELNLSSLELGDSALYFCASSTQTAFYGYTFGSGTRLTVV.